The TCR beta chain under discussion was sequenced for a study of shared clonotypes between healthy human individuals. Study results and limitations: Naive subsets generally had larger estimated richness than memory subsets.

A remark on this clone: Its antigen is currently unknown.

Several immunoSEQ plates held equal portions of the genomic DNA taken from each subset. The protocol was immunoSEQ multiplex PCR, while the TCRdb copy is restricted to in-frame clones and leaves out a portion. The sample lists around 2,100,000 clones, about 95% occurring once. Naive CD8 cells lacked CD45RO and underwent positive selection for CCR7, leaving out terminally differentiated effector memory CD45RA+ cells. The CDR3 spans 16 residues. The V segment lost 2 bases and the J segment 4 bases; nucleotides outside the gene matches: 8. CDR1 and CDR2 from the germline V gene are SNHLY and FYNNEI. This chain links TRBV2 with TRBJ2-3, with TRBD1 identical over 8 bases. The sample consisted of naive CD8+ T cells sorted from blood. This clonotype originated in a man between 18 and 35 years old in good health. The CDR3 region is CASSELQGERSDTQYF. The DNA of the CDR3 is TGTGCCAGCAGTGAACTACAGGGGGAACGCTCAGATACGCAGTATTTT.